This record concerns one TCR beta chain sequence. Study processing details: The assay estimated nucleated cells by amplifying reference gene primers. Measured with immunoSEQ multiplex PCR; TCRdb has only the in-frame clones, and not every one. V, J and clone size derive from that table, while D and trimming were established from the DNA sequence. The sample contains 360,000 or so clones, about nine tenths of which appear only once. This entry comes from a study of blood T cell repertoires in COVID-19. Looking at the study overall: COVID-19 samples, acute and convalescent, were from the United States, Italy and Spain.

Sample: PBMCs or T cells enriched from blood (not recorded which). The TCR comes from a woman in her 30s who had recovered from COVID-19.

In nucleotides, the CDR3 is TGTGCCAGCAGTTTAGGGGACATTCCCTACGAGCAGTACTTC. As protein: CASSLGDIPYEQYF. J is TRBJ2-7 and V is TRBV28; TRBD1 is a possible D gene (6 bases). Trimming pared 2 bases from V and 2 bases from J, leaving 10 bases between. This CDR3 contains 14 residues. In germline, CDR1 is MDHEN, CDR2 SYDVKM.